The 32 T cell receptor beta chains in this list originate from one sample, sequenced in a study of blood T cell repertoires in COVID-19. The data were produced by immunoSEQ multiplex PCR, yet TCRdb's version contains in-frame clones alone and is incomplete. Among a few hundred thousand clones listed, around 87% were seen once. The sequenced sample was peripheral blood. The receptor set was obtained from a woman aged 50 to 60 who had recovered from COVID-19.

V gene TRBV19 combines with J gene TRBJ2-2, with a possible D match to TRBD2 (5 bases). The V end was cut by 4 bases, the J end by 6 bases, with 15 bases between. The germline CDR1 and CDR2 sequences are LNHDA and SQIVND (reference sequence). The CDR3 totals 15 residues. The CDR3 reads CASSRWEMEAGELFF. For the CDR3, the DNA is TGTGCCAGTAGTAGATGGGAAATGGAGGCCGGGGAGCTGTTTTTT.

The V gene is TRBV4-1, the J gene TRBJ2-1; D gene ambiguous. The V gene lost 1 base and the J gene lost 1 base, with 11 bases spanning the gap. Germline assignment: CDR1 MGHRA and CDR2 YSYEKL. The CDR3 is 16 amino acids. CDR3 coding DNA: TGCGCCAGCAGCCAAGTTCCAGGCAATTCCTACAATGAGCAGTTCTTC. It encodes CASSQVPGNSYNEQFF.

The chain links TRBV27 to TRBJ1-5, with no clear D. This CDR3 comprises 12 residues. Germline assignment: CDR1 MNHEY and CDR2 SMNVEV (reference sequence). Trimming removed 8 bases at V and 7 bases at J, with 12 bases between. The CDR3 DNA follows: TGTGCCAGCGGCCAGGTCCAACAGCCCCAGCATTTT. As protein: CASGQVQQPQHF.

The CDR3 protein is CASSLLDRGGSYTF. CDR3 coding DNA: TGTGCCAGCAGCTTATTGGATAGGGGGGGTAGCTACACCTTC. The chain joins TRBV7-6 to TRBJ1-2; tentatively, D is TRBD1 (6 bases). This CDR3 spans 14 amino acids. V was trimmed by 2 bases and J by 9 bases, leaving 16 bases between them. Germline values: CDR1 SGHVS, CDR2 FNYEAQ.

The rearrangement links TRBV28 to TRBJ2-1; 10 bases align to TRBD1. The CDR3 is 15 residues long. The V gene's germline CDR1 is MDHEN and CDR2 SYDVKM. V was pared by 6 bases and J by 4 bases, with 6 bases of the junction left unmatched. CDR3 protein: CASRPGQGGYNEQFF. CDR3 bases: TGTGCCAGCAGACCTGGACAGGGGGGGTACAATGAGCAGTTCTTC.

The rearrangement joins TRBV27 to TRBJ2-1; a possible D gene is TRBD1 (5 bases). This CDR3 comprises 12 residues. Germline lookup yields CDR1 MNHEY and CDR2 SMNVEV (reference sequence). V shed 6 bases and J shed 10 bases, with 13 bases lying between them. The CDR3 here is CASRPPQGEQFF. The CDR3 bases are TGTGCCAGCAGACCCCCGCAGGGCGAGCAGTTCTTC.

V gene TRBV4-1 combines with J gene TRBJ2-7; 16 positions match TRBD2. V lost 3 bases and J lost 5; bases outside the gene matches: 1. Germline V gene data show CDR1 as MGHRA and CDR2 as YSYEKL. The CDR3 has 15 amino acids. For the CDR3, the DNA is TGCGCCAGCAGCCAGGGACTAGCGGGGGGGAACGAGCAGTACTTC. It specifies CASSQGLAGGNEQYF.

The chain links TRBV27 to TRBJ1-6, with 8 nucleotides matching TRBD1. The germline CDR1 and CDR2 sequences are MNHEY and SMNVEV (reference sequence). This CDR3 contains 15 residues. The V segment lost 5 bases and the J segment 6 bases; nucleotides outside the gene matches: 6. CDR3 amino acids: CASSMRQGTNSPLHF. The CDR3 bases are TGTGCCAGCAGTATGAGACAGGGGACTAATTCACCCCTCCACTTT.

This clone was seen just once. This chain links TRBV5-4 with TRBJ2-2; no clear D. Germline CDR1 SGHNT, CDR2 YYREEE (reference sequence). The CDR3 totals 14 residues. Trimming cost V 0 bases and J 2 bases, with 5 bases left between them. CDR3 sequence: CASSLGINTGELFF. The CDR3 nucleotides read TGTGCCAGCAGCTTGGGTATAAACACCGGGGAGCTGTTTTTT. Combining the CDR3 with reference TRBV5-4 and TRBJ2-2 gives the whole variable domain ETGVTQSPTHLIKTRGQQVTLRCSSQSGHNTVSWYQQALGQGPQFIFQYYREEENGRGNFPPRFSGLQFPNYSSELNVNALELDDSALYLCASSLGINTGELFFGEGSRLTVL.

The table lists this clone with a few counts. This chain connects TRBV5-1 to TRBJ2-7, with TRBD2 matching over 12 bases. With V trimmed by 3 bases and J by 6 bases, 10 bases remained unmatched. The CDR3 length is 16 residues. The germline gives CDR1 SGHRS, CDR2 YFSETQ. The CDR3, as DNA: TGCGCCAGCAGCTCCCGACTAGCGGGAGTACCGGGCGAGCAGTACTTC. It is translated as CASSSRLAGVPGEQYF.

The genes are TRBV7-6 and TRBJ2-5; 7 nucleotides align to TRBD2. The length of the CDR3 is 15 residues. The germline V gene encodes CDR1 SGHVS and CDR2 FNYEAQ. Trimming took 7 bases from V and 1 from J; bases not matched to a gene: 9. The CDR3 DNA reads as TGTGCCAGCATCGAGGGCGGGGGTCTCCAAGAGACCCAGTACTTC. Encoded protein: CASIEGGGLQETQYF.

J is TRBJ1-6 and V is TRBV7-9; 10 bases line up with TRBD1. The CDR3 has 15 amino acids. Germline values: CDR1 SEHNR, CDR2 FQNEAQ (reference sequence). The J segment lost 8 bases and the V segment lost 5 bases, leaving 6 bases of the junction unmatched. The CDR3 coding sequence is TGTGCCAGCAGCCAAGGGACAGGGGAGTATTCACCCCTCCACTTT. It encodes CASSQGTGEYSPLHF.

In regard to this clone: Other DNA sequences in the same sample also yield this CDR3. The chain links TRBV19 to TRBJ1-2; 9 bases align to TRBD1. Germline lookup yields CDR1 LNHDA and CDR2 SQIVND (reference sequence). This CDR3 is built from 13 residues. Germline trimming cut 3 bases from V and 7 bases from J; bases unmatched to any gene: 3. Here the CDR3 DNA reads TGTGCCAGTAGTATCACAGGGGGCCGTGGCTACACCTTC. Its translation: CASSITGGRGYTF.

The chain combines TRBV7-9 with TRBJ1-4; no firm D call. CDR3 size: 13 residues. V was clipped by 5 bases and J by 5 bases, with 9 bases between them. Germline values: CDR1 SEHNR, CDR2 FQNEAQ (reference sequence). CDR3 bases: TGTGCCAGCAGCGAGAATCCGAATGAAAAACTGTTTTTT. This codes for CASSENPNEKLFF.

The V gene is TRBV10-3, the J gene TRBJ2-5; 10 nucleotides align to TRBD2. This CDR3 has 15 residues. CDR1 and CDR2 (germline): ENHRY, SYGVKD. Trimming cost V 3 bases and J 1 base; bases outside gene matches: 2. Written as DNA, the CDR3 is TGTGCCATCAGTGAACTAGCGGGACCCCAAGAGACCCAGTACTTC. Its translation: CAISELAGPQETQYF.

J is TRBJ1-5 and V is TRBV19, with D possibly TRBD1 on 5 matching bases. With 3 bases removed from V and 7 bases from J, the gap between germline ends came to 10 bases. Germline CDR1 reads LNHDA; CDR2 reads SQIVND (reference sequence). The CDR3 is 13 residues long. DNA for the CDR3: TGTGCCAGTAGTATCCAGGGCGGACAGCCCCAGCATTTT. Translated: CASSIQGGQPQHF. The whole variable domain, filled in from reference TRBV19 and TRBJ1-5, reads DGGITQSPKYLFRKEGQNVTLSCEQNLNHDAMYWYRQDPGQGLRLIYYSQIVNDFQKGDIAEGYSVSREKKESFPLTVTSAQKNPTAFYLCASSIQGGQPQHFGDGTRLSIL.

The chain links TRBV5-6 to TRBJ2-1; the match to TRBD1 covers 9 bases. CDR3 length: 15 amino acids. The germline gives CDR1 SGHDT, CDR2 YYEEEE. V lost 5 bases, J lost 2 bases, and 5 bases stayed unmatched. DNA of the CDR3: TGTGCCAGCAGTACCGGGACAGGGCCCTACAATGAGCAGTTCTTC. Its protein product is CASSTGTGPYNEQFF.

The rearrangement links TRBV2 to TRBJ2-2; no reliable D call. CDR1 SNHLY and CDR2 FYNNEI come from the germline V gene. Trimming cost V 4 bases and J 3 bases, with 15 bases left between them. The CDR3 runs to 16 residues. The CDR3 DNA follows: TGTGCCAGCAGTGGCGTCGGCCAGGTAGACACCGGGGAGCTGTTTTTT. This encodes CASSGVGQVDTGELFF.

The V gene is TRBV5-1, the J gene TRBJ2-2; D is possibly TRBD2 (6 bases). Germline V CDR1 and CDR2: SGHRS, YFSETQ. Trimming removed 4 bases at V and 3 bases at J, with 16 bases between. The CDR3 runs to 16 residues. CDR3 nucleotides: TGCGCCAGCAGCCCCGAGGGCGGGAAGGACACCGGGGAGCTGTTTTTT. Its translation is CASSPEGGKDTGELFF.

The chain is built from TRBV4-3 and TRBJ1-1, with a possible D match to TRBD1 (6 bases). The CDR3 has 18 residues. Germline CDR1 reads LGHNA; CDR2 reads YSLEER. V lost 4 bases and J lost 0, with 21 bases in between. In nucleotides, the CDR3 is TGCGCCAGCAGCCCTAACTTAGGCGGGGGGGGCATGAACACTGAAGCTTTCTTT. Protein sequence: CASSPNLGGGGMNTEAFF.

This chain links TRBV6-1 with TRBJ1-2, with a tentative D call TRBD1 (5 bases). The CDR3 has 17 amino acids. V shed 4 bases and J shed 2 bases, with 20 bases lying between them. Per the germline V gene, CDR1 is MNHNS and CDR2 is SASEGT. The CDR3 DNA follows: TGTGCCAGCAGTGTTAGACAGAGGACCTCTTCAAACTATGGCTACACCTTC. Translated, it gives CASSVRQRTSSNYGYTF.

The V and J genes are TRBV6-2 or TRBV6-3 and TRBJ2-7; 9 nucleotides agree with TRBD1. The germline CDR1 and CDR2 sequences are MNHEY and SVGEGT. CDR3 length: 14 residues. The V gene end was trimmed by 4 bases and the J gene end by 6 bases; junction bases not matched to a gene: 7. CDR3 sequence: CASSFTGTGPEQYF. The CDR3 DNA reads TGTGCCAGCAGTTTCACCGGGACAGGGCCCGAGCAGTACTTC.

Notes on this clone: Other DNA sequences of this sample code for an identical CDR3. The chain combines TRBV10-2 with TRBJ1-2; TRBD1 is a possible D gene (6 bases). Trimming took off 6 bases at V and 4 bases at J, with 9 bases between the two ends. CDR3 length: 12 amino acids. Germline loops: CDR1 WSHSY, CDR2 SAAADI. Written as DNA, the CDR3 is TGCGCCAGCAGCGAACAGGGCTATGGCTACACCTTC. Translated, it gives CASSEQGYGYTF.

The chain has TRBV6-2 or TRBV6-3 and TRBJ1-1, with 7 bases fitting TRBD1. The CDR3 has 16 amino acids. J gave up 0 bases and V 5 bases, and 9 bases lay outside the gene matches. Germline CDR1 is MNHEY and CDR2 is SVGEGT. The CDR3 region has the DNA TGTGCCAGCAGTCGTCGGGAGGGGGCCTTGAACACTGAAGCTTTCTTT. Amino acids: CASSRREGALNTEAFF.

The chain links TRBV25-1 to TRBJ1-2; D is unresolved. The V end lost 5 bases, the J end lost 0 bases, and 13 bases lay between the germline ends. In germline, CDR1 is MGHDK, CDR2 SYGVNS. The CDR3 has 15 amino acids. CDR3 bases: TGTGCCAGCAGTCCCGACTGGAGCTCTAACTATGGCTACACCTTC. It encodes CASSPDWSSNYGYTF.

The chain employs TRBV11-2 and TRBJ2-3, with TRBD1 matching 7 bases. V lost 4 bases and J lost 11; bases outside the gene matches: 18. The CDR3 runs to 16 residues. Germline CDR1 reads SGHAT; CDR2 reads FQNNGV. CDR3 coding DNA: TGTGCCAGCAGCTCGCCGGCGGACAGGACATCATGGGGGCAGTATTTT. It yields the protein CASSSPADRTSWGQYF.

The rearrangement links TRBV4-3 to TRBJ2-7, with D perhaps matching TRBD1 (5 bases). Per the germline V gene, CDR1 is LGHNA and CDR2 is YSLEER. V lost 0 bases and J 4 bases, leaving 13 bases between the germline ends. CDR3 length equals 15 residues. Written as DNA, the CDR3 is TGCGCCAGCAGCCAAGATTACGTCAGACAGTACGAGCAGTACTTC. It codes for CASSQDYVRQYEQYF.

This chain's CDR3 is CAISGRLAGAAGEQYF. CDR3 coding DNA: TGTGCCATCAGCGGAAGACTAGCGGGGGCCGCGGGGGAGCAGTACTTC. The chain carries TRBV10-3 and TRBJ2-7, with TRBD2 identical over 12 bases. The CDR3 length is 16 residues. With 6 bases clipped from V and 7 bases from J, the junction kept 13 bases outside the gene matches. From germline, CDR1 is ENHRY and CDR2 SYGVKD.

This chain links TRBV21-1 with TRBJ1-4; the DNA was not used to check the table's D call, TRBD1. TRBV21-1 is assigned pseudogene status. The length of the CDR3 is 16 residues. The CDR3 nucleotides read TGTGCCAGCAGCAAATCCCTGTACAGGGGTCGCGAAAAACTGTTTTTT. This encodes CASSKSLYRGREKLFF.

V is TRBV7-2 and J is TRBJ1-3, with D tentatively TRBD1 (6 bases). The germline V and J ends were trimmed by 1 base and 6 bases, with 16 bases remaining between them. Germline CDR1 SGHTA, CDR2 FQGNSA. The CDR3 totals 16 residues. The CDR3 protein is CASSLEYRVLSNTIYF. DNA of the CDR3: TGTGCCAGCAGCTTAGAGTACAGGGTGTTATCAAACACCATATATTTT.

This clone came up once. V gene TRBV5-6 combines with J gene TRBJ1-5; no clear D. The CDR3 spans 13 residues. The germline CDR1 and CDR2 sequences are SGHDT and YYEEEE. The germline V and J ends were trimmed by 3 bases and 4 bases, with 8 bases remaining between them. The CDR3 DNA reads TGTGCCAGCAGCTCTGGCCGAAATCAGCCCCAGCATTTT. Translation gives CASSSGRNQPQHF.

The chain's CDR3 is CASSVASSSYEQYF. The DNA of the CDR3 is TGTGCCAGCAGCGTAGCATCTAGCTCCTACGAGCAGTACTTC. The rearrangement uses TRBV9 and TRBJ2-7; D is ambiguous. Germline CDR1 and CDR2: SGDLS and YYNGEE. The CDR3 is 14 residues long. The V end lost 0 bases, the J end lost 0 bases, and 7 bases lay between the germline ends.